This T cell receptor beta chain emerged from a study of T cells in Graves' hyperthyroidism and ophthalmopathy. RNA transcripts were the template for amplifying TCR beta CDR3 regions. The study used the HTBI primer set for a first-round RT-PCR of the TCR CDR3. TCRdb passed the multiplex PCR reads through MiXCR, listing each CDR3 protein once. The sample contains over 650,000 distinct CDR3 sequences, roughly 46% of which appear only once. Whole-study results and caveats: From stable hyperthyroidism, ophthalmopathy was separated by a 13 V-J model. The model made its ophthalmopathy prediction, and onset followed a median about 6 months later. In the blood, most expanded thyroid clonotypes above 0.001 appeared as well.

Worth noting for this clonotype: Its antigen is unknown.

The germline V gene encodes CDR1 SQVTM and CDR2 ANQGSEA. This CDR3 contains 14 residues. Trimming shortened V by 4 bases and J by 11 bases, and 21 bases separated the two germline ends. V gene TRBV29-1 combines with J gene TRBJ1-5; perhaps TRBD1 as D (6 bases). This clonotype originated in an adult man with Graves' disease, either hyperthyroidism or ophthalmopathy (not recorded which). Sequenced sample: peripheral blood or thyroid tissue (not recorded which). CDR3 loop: CSVVFRTVQETQHF. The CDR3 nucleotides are TGCAGCGTTGTGTTCCGGACAGTACAAGAGACCCAGCATTTT.